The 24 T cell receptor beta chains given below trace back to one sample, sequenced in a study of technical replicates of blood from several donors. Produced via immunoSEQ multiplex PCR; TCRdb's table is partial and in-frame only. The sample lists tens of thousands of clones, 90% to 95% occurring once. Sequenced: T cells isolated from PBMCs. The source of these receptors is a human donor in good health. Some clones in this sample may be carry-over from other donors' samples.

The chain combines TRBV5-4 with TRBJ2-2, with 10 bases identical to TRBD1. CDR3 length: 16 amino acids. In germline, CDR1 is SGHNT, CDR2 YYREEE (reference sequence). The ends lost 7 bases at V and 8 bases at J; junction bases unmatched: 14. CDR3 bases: TGTGCCAGCGGGGATCCGGACAGGGGGACTGGTGGGGAGCTGTTTTTT. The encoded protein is CASGDPDRGTGGELFF.

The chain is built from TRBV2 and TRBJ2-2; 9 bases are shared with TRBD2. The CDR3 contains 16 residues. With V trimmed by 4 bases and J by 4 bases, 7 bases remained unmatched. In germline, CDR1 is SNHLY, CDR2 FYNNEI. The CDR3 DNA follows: TGTGCCAGCAGTGTACAGCGGGGGGTCTCCACCGGGGAGCTGTTTTTT. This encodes CASSVQRGVSTGELFF. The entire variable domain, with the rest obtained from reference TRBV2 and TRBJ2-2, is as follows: EPEVTQTPSHQVTQMGQEVILRCVPISNHLYFYWYRQILGQKVEFLVSFYNNEISEKSEIFDDQFSVERPDGSNFTLKIRSTKLEDSAMYFCASSVQRGVSTGELFFGEGSRLTVL.

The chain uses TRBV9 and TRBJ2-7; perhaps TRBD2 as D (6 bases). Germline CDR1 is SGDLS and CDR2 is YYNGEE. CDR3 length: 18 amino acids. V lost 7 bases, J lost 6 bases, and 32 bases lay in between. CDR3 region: CASSLHCLGSIPGPEQYF. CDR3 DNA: TGTGCCAGCTCATTGCACTGTCTCGGGAGTATCCCAGGCCCCGAGCAGTACTTC.

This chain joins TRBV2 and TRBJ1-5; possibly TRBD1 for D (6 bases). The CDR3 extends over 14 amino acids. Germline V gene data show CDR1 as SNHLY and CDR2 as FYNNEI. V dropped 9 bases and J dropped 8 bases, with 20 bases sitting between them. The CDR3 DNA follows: TGTGCCAGTTTAAGGGGGGGGGTGGGAAAGCCCCAGCATTTT. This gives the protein CASLRGGVGKPQHF.

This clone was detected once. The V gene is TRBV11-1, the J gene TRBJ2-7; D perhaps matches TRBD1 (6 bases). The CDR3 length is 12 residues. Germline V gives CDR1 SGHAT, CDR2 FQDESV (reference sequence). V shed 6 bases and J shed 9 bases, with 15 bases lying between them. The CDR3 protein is CASRLQGPRQYF. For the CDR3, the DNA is TGTGCCAGCAGACTACAGGGTCCCCGGCAGTACTTC.

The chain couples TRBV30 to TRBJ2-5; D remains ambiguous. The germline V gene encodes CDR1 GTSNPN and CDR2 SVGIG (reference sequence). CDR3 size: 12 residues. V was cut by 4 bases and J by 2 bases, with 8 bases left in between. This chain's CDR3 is CAWNRGQETQYF. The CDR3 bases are TGTGCCTGGAATCGAGGTCAAGAGACCCAGTACTTC. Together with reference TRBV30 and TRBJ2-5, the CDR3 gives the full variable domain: SQTIHQWPATLVQPVGSPLSLECTVEGTSNPNLYWYRQAAGRGLQLLFYSVGIGQISSEVPQNLSASRPQDRQFILSSKKLLLSDSGFYLCAWNRGQETQYFGPGTRLLVL.

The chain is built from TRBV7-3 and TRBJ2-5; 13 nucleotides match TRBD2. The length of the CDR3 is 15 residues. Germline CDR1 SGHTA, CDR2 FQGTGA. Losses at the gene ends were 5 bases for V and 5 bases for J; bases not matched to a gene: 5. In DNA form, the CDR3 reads TGTGCCAGCAGCCCCGGACTAGCGGGAGAGGAGACCCAGTACTTC. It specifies CASSPGLAGEETQYF. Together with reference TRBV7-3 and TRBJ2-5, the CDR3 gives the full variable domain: GAGVSQTPSNKVTEKGKYVELRCDPISGHTALYWYRQSLGQGPEFLIYFQGTGAADDSGLPNDRFFAVRPEGSVSTLKIQRTERGDSAVYLCASSPGLAGEETQYFGPGTRLLVL.

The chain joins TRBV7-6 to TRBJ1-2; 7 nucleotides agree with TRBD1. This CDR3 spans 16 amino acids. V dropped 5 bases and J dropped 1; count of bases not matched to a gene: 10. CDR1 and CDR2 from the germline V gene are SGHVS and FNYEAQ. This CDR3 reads CASSRTGAPFNYGYTF. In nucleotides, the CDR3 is TGTGCCAGCAGCCGAACAGGGGCACCTTTTAACTATGGCTACACCTTC.

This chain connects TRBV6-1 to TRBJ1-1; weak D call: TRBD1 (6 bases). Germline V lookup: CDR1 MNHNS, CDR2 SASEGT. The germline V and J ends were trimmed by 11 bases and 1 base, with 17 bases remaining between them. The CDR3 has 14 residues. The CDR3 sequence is CAGGSRTANTEAFF. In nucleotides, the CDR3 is TGTGCCGGGGGCAGTCGGACAGCGAACACTGAAGCTTTCTTT.

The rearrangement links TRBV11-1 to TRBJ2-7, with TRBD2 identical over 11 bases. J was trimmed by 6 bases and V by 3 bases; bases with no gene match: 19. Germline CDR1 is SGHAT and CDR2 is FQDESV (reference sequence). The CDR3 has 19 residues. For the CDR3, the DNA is TGTGCCAGCAGCTTTTTCGTATCCCCAACTAGCGGGAGAATGGGCGAGCAGTACTTC. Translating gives CASSFFVSPTSGRMGEQYF.

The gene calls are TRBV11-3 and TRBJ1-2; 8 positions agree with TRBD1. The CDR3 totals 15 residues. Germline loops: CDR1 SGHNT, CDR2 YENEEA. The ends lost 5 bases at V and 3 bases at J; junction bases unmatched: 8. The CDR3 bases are TGTGCCAGCAGCCCCTACGACAGGGGCGACTATGGCTACACCTTC. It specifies CASSPYDRGDYGYTF.

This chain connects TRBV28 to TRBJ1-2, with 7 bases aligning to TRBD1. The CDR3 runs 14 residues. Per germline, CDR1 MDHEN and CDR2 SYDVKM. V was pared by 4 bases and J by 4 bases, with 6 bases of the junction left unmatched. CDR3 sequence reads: CASSSQGTVYGYTF. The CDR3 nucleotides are TGTGCCAGCAGTTCACAGGGGACTGTCTATGGCTACACCTTC.

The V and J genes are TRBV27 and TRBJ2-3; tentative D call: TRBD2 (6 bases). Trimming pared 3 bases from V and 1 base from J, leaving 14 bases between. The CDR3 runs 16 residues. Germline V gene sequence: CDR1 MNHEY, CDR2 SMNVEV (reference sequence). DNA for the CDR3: TGTGCCAGCAGTTTGTACGGGCCGGGGGGCACAGATACGCAGTATTTT. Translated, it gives CASSLYGPGGTDTQYF.

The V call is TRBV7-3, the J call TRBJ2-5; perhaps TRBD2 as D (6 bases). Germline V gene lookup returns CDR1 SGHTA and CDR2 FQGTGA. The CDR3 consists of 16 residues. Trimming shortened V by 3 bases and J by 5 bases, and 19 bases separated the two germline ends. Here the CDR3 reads CASSLAGTDVGETQYF. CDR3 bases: TGTGCCAGCAGCTTGGCCGGGACTGACGTAGGGGAGACCCAGTACTTC.

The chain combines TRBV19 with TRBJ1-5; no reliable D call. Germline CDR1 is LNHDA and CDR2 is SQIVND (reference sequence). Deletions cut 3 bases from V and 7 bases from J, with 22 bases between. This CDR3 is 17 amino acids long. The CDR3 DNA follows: TGTGCCAGTAGTATTGGAGCGGGAACGGCGCGGAACCAGCCCCAGCATTTT. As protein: CASSIGAGTARNQPQHF.

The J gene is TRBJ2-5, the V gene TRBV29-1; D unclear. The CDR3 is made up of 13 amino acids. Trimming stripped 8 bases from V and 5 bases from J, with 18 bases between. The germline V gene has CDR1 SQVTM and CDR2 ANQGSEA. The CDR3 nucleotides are TGCAGCTCCCCCTCGTTGTCCGGGGAGACCCAGTACTTC. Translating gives CSSPSLSGETQYF. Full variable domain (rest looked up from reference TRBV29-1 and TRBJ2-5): SAVISQKPSRDICQRGTSLTIQCQVDSQVTMMFWYRQQPGQSLTLIATANQGSEATYESGFVIDKFPISRPNLTFSTLTVSNMSPEDSSIYLCSSPSLSGETQYFGPGTRLLVL.

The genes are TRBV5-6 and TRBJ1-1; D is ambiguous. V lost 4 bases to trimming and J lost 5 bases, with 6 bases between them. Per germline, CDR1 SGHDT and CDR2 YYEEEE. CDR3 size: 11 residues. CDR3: CASSRWTEAFF. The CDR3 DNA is TGTGCCAGCAGCCGGTGGACTGAAGCTTTCTTT.

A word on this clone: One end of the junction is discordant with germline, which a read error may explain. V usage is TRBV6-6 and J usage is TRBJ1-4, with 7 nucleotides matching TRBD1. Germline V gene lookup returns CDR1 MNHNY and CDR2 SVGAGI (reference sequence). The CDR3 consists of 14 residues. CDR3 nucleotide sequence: TGCGCCAGCAGTCTTTTGGACAGGAATGAAAAACTGTTTTTT. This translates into CASSLLDRNEKLFF.

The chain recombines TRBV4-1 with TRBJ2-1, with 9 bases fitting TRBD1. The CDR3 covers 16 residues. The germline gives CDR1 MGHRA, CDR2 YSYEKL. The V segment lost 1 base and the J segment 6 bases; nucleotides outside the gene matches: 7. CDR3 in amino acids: CASSQGPGQGSNEQFF. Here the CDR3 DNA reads TGCGCCAGCAGCCAAGGTCCGGGACAGGGATCCAATGAGCAGTTCTTC.

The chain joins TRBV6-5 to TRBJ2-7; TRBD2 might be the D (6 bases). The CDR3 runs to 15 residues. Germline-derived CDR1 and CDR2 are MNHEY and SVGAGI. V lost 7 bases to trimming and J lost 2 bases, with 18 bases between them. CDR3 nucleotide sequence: TGTGCCAGCATCGGTTGGAGGGGTCTTACCTACGAGCAGTACTTC. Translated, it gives CASIGWRGLTYEQYF.

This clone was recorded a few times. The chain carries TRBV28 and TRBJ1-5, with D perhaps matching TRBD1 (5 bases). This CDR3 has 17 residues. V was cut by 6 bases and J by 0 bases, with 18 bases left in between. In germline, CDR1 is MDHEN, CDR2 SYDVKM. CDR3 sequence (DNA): TGTGCCAGCAGCTCCGGACGGGGGTATTATAGCAATCAGCCCCAGCATTTT. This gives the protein CASSSGRGYYSNQPQHF.

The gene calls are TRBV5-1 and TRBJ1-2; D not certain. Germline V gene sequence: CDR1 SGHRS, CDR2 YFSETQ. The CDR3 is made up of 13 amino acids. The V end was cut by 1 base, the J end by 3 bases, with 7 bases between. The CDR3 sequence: CASSLTADYGYTF. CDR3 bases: TGCGCCAGCAGCTTGACAGCAGACTATGGCTACACCTTC.

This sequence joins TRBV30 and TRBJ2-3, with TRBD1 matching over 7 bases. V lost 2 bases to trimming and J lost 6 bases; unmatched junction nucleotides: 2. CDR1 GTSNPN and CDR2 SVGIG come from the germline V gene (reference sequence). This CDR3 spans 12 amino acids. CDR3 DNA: TGTGCCTGGAGTTTACAGGGGGATACGCAGTATTTT. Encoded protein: CAWSLQGDTQYF.

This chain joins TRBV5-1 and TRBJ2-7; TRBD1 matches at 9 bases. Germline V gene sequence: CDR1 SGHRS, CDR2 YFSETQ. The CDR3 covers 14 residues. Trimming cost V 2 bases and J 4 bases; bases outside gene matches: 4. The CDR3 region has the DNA TGCGCCAGCAGCTTACGGGACAGGGAATACGAGCAGTACTTC. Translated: CASSLRDREYEQYF.